This T cell receptor (beta chain) is drawn from a study of graft-versus-host responses after intestinal transplantation. Study-wide background: For approximately three years after anti-thymocyte globulin induction, all recipients took tacrolimus and steroids.

TCRdb's copy holds only in-frame clones and misses some; the assay was immunoSEQ multiplex PCR. The data contain 20,000 to 25,000 clones, approximately 93% of them seen just once; the ten biggest clones take up around 0.52%. In germline, CDR1 is SEHNR, CDR2 FQNEAQ (reference sequence). The CDR3 is 13 residues long. Trimming removed 3 bases at V and 3 bases at J, with 6 bases between. The input for sequencing was PBMCs, taken 156 days after intestinal transplant. The origin of this receptor is a human patient who received an intestinal transplant, so some T cells may come from the graft donor. The rearrangement uses TRBV7-9 and TRBJ1-5; D may be TRBD1 (5 bases). The CDR3 DNA sequence: TGTGCCAGCAGCTTGGGGCTCAATCAGCCCCAGCATTTT. This codes for CASSLGLNQPQHF.